The 30 T cell receptor beta chains in this list originate from one sample, sequenced in a study of blood T cell repertoires in COVID-19. Assay: immunoSEQ multiplex PCR; the TCRdb copy retains only in-frame clones and omits some. The sample yields a few hundred thousand clones, approximately 89% seen once. The sample comprised PBMCs or T cells enriched from blood (not recorded which). All receptors derive from a young man who had recovered from COVID-19.

The chain recombines TRBV14 with TRBJ2-7, with D hard to call. CDR3 length equals 13 residues. Trimming took 1 base from V and 7 from J, leaving 11 bases between them. Germline values: CDR1 SGHDN, CDR2 FVKESK. The CDR3 reads CASSQAAAREQYF. The CDR3 DNA sequence: TGTGCCAGCAGCCAAGCGGCAGCGAGAGAGCAGTACTTC.

The chain has TRBV5-1 and TRBJ2-1; TRBD2 matches 11 bases. CDR1 and CDR2 from the germline V gene are SGHRS and YFSETQ. This CDR3 comprises 16 residues. V lost 4 bases, J lost 9 bases, and 12 bases stayed unmatched. CDR3 region: CASSPGVAGGKGEQFF. Here the CDR3 DNA reads TGCGCCAGCAGCCCCGGGGTAGCGGGGGGGAAGGGTGAGCAGTTCTTC. Full variable domain (remainder filled in from reference TRBV5-1 and TRBJ2-1): KAGVTQTPRYLIKTRGQQVTLSCSPISGHRSVSWYQQTPGQGLQFLFEYFSETQRNKGNFPGRFSGRQFSNSRSEMNVSTLELGDSALYLCASSPGVAGGKGEQFFGPGTRLTVL.

J is TRBJ1-5 and V is TRBV2, with 8 bases that match TRBD1. Per the germline V gene, CDR1 is SNHLY and CDR2 is FYNNEI. Losses at the gene ends were 6 bases for V and 0 bases for J; bases not matched to a gene: 4. The CDR3 sequence is 15 residues long. The DNA of the CDR3 is TGTGCCAGCAGGACAGGGGTGTATAGCAATCAGCCCCAGCATTTT. Residues: CASRTGVYSNQPQHF.

This clone was seen ten or more times. The chain has TRBV7-9 and TRBJ2-2; 12 nucleotides agree with TRBD2. CDR1 SEHNR and CDR2 FQNEAQ come from the germline V gene (reference sequence). The CDR3 extends over 16 amino acids. Trimming removed 5 bases from V and 11 bases from J; junction bases left unmatched: 12. CDR3 nucleotides: TGTGCCAGCAGCCCATCCGGGACTAGCGGGCCCGTAGAGCTGTTTTTT. It translates to CASSPSGTSGPVELFF.

In nucleotides, the CDR3 is TGTGCCAGCAGAGGGACAGGGTCTAGGTCCTACGAGCAGTACTTC. Amino acids: CASRGTGSRSYEQYF. This rearrangement joins TRBV6-5 to TRBJ2-7; 9 positions agree with TRBD1. This CDR3 comprises 15 residues. CDR1 MNHEY and CDR2 SVGAGI come from the germline V gene. Germline trimming cut 6 bases from V and 1 base from J; bases unmatched to any gene: 7.

The V gene is TRBV28, the J gene TRBJ2-7; TRBD1 agrees at 9 bases. The germline gives CDR1 MDHEN, CDR2 SYDVKM. V was clipped by 8 bases and J by 5 bases; unmatched bases: 13. There are 15 residues in the CDR3. CDR3 nucleotides: TGTGCCAGCTCATTGACCGGGACAGGGAGCCACGAGCAGTACTTC. This sequence encodes CASSLTGTGSHEQYF.

The chain joins TRBV6-2 or TRBV6-3 to TRBJ1-1; D call uncertain. CDR1 and CDR2 (germline): MNHEY, SVGEGT. The CDR3 sequence is 14 residues long. V lost 6 bases and J 2 bases, leaving 13 bases between the germline ends. As DNA, the CDR3 is TGTGCCAGCAGCCTAGGACCGGGAAACACTGAAGCTTTCTTT. It codes for CASSLGPGNTEAFF.

The CDR3 loop reads CATSDGGQPQETQYF. As DNA, the CDR3 is TGTGCCACCAGTGACGGGGGACAGCCACAAGAGACCCAGTACTTC. The chain carries TRBV24-1 and TRBJ2-5; tentatively, D is TRBD1 (7 bases). Trimming took 4 bases from V and 2 from J, leaving 13 bases between them. The CDR3 has 15 residues. Per the germline V gene, CDR1 is KGHDR and CDR2 is SFDVKD.

The rearrangement links TRBV7-9 to TRBJ2-1, with 9 bases that match TRBD1. V lost 5 bases to trimming and J lost 5 bases; unmatched junction nucleotides: 7. CDR3 length equals 15 residues. Germline lookup yields CDR1 SEHNR and CDR2 FQNEAQ (reference sequence). The CDR3 DNA reads as TGTGCCAGCAGCCGGGGACAGGGTGTCCACAATGAGCAGTTCTTC. Protein: CASSRGQGVHNEQFF.

This sequence joins TRBV19 and TRBJ2-5; 8 bases are a match to TRBD1. This CDR3 spans 13 amino acids. J gave up 3 bases and V 4 bases, and 1 base lay outside the gene matches. CDR1 and CDR2 from the germline V gene are LNHDA and SQIVND (reference sequence). The CDR3 DNA follows: TGTGCCAGTAGTAGGACAGGGAAAGAGACCCAGTACTTC. It specifies CASSRTGKETQYF.

In the case of this clone: Additional DNA sequences in this sample encode the identical CDR3. The genes are TRBV9 and TRBJ1-1, with unresolved D. This CDR3 has 13 residues. In germline, CDR1 is SGDLS, CDR2 YYNGEE. The V end was cut by 2 bases, the J end by 0 bases, with 5 bases between. The CDR3 sequence is CASSVSLNTEAFF. CDR3 sequence (DNA): TGTGCCAGCAGCGTTAGCCTGAACACTGAAGCTTTCTTT. The full variable domain, rest sourced from reference TRBV9 and TRBJ1-1, is DSGVTQTPKHLITATGQRVTLRCSPRSGDLSVYWYQQSLDQGLQFLIQYYNGEERAKGNILERFSAQQFPDLHSELNLSSLELGDSALYFCASSVSLNTEAFFGQGTRLTVV.

This sequence joins TRBV5-1 and TRBJ2-7; D remains unclear. The CDR3 contains 13 residues. V lost 1 base and J 3 bases, leaving 8 bases between the germline ends. Germline CDR1 SGHRS, CDR2 YFSETQ. CDR3 in DNA: TGCGCCAGCAGCTTGACAGCAGACTACGAGCAGTACTTC. Residues: CASSLTADYEQYF.

This rearrangement joins TRBV6-2 or TRBV6-3 to TRBJ1-2; TRBD1 aligns across 7 bases. CDR3 length: 14 residues. Trimming took 2 bases from V and 5 from J; bases not matched to a gene: 5. Germline values: CDR1 MNHEY, CDR2 SVGEGT. The CDR3 DNA reads as TGTGCCAGCAGTTACGGGACAGCAAATTATGGCTACACCTTC. It encodes CASSYGTANYGYTF.

The rearrangement joins TRBV5-1 to TRBJ2-5, with 11 bases matching TRBD1. J gave up 2 bases and V 4 bases, and 1 base lay outside the gene matches. There are 14 residues in the CDR3. In germline, CDR1 is SGHRS, CDR2 YFSETQ. This CDR3 is CASSGDRGQETQYF. CDR3 coding DNA: TGCGCCAGCAGCGGGGACAGGGGGCAAGAGACCCAGTACTTC.

The chain links TRBV4-1 to TRBJ2-5, with D maybe TRBD2 (7 bases). The CDR3 spans 15 residues. Germline V gene data show CDR1 as MGHRA and CDR2 as YSYEKL. V gave up 0 bases and J gave up 7 bases, with 15 bases separating them. In DNA, the CDR3 is TGCGCCAGCAGCCAAGAGGGGGGGCGAGTCGGGACCCAGTACTTC. This translates into CASSQEGGRVGTQYF.

The chain joins TRBV4-1 to TRBJ2-1; D perhaps matches TRBD2 (6 bases). Germline loops: CDR1 MGHRA, CDR2 YSYEKL. The ends were cut back, 5 bases at V and 8 bases at J, with 16 bases in the middle. The CDR3 has 14 residues. The CDR3: CASSSTTGDDEQFF. The CDR3 coding sequence is TGCGCCAGCAGCTCTACAACGGGGGACGATGAGCAGTTCTTC.

This clone appeared a few times. V is TRBV6-2 or TRBV6-3 and J is TRBJ1-2; D gene ambiguous. Germline CDR1 MNHEY, CDR2 SVGEGT. The CDR3 totals 13 residues. With 6 bases removed from V and 8 bases from J, the gap between germline ends came to 16 bases. This chain's CDR3 is CASSDTPYSGYTF. The CDR3 region has the DNA TGTGCCAGCAGCGACACCCCCTACTCCGGCTACACCTTC.

V and J are TRBV19 and TRBJ2-7; the D gene is possibly TRBD1 (6 bases). CDR1 LNHDA and CDR2 SQIVND come from the germline V gene (reference sequence). The CDR3 is made up of 14 amino acids. The V end was cut by 1 base, the J end by 2 bases, with 9 bases between. This CDR3 is CASSIGDTTYEQYF. CDR3 DNA sequence: TGTGCCAGTAGTATAGGGGACACTACCTACGAGCAGTACTTC.

This clone has only a few counts. The chain links TRBV5-1 to TRBJ2-2, with 8 bases that match TRBD2. In germline, CDR1 is SGHRS, CDR2 YFSETQ. CDR3 length equals 14 residues. Unmatched junction bases numbered 3, after V lost 4 bases and J lost 4 bases. The CDR3 DNA follows: TGCGCCAGCAGCCCCCGGGAGGGCACCGGGGAGCTGTTTTTT. It yields the protein CASSPREGTGELFF.

The rearrangement joins TRBV3-1 (or the pseudogene TRBV3-2) to TRBJ2-7; TRBD2 might be the D (6 bases). CDR1 and CDR2 (germline): LGHDT, YNNKEL (reference sequence). Trimming removed 1 base from V and 4 bases from J, with 17 bases in between. CDR3 length: 16 residues. The CDR3 region is CASSQGGTGTGYEQYF. CDR3 DNA sequence: TGTGCCAGCAGCCAAGGCGGGACCGGGACGGGGTACGAGCAGTACTTC.

The rearrangement links TRBV5-1 to TRBJ1-1; 8 positions agree with TRBD1. Germline trimming cut 4 bases from V and 1 base from J; bases unmatched to any gene: 9. This CDR3 is 16 amino acids long. CDR1 is SGHRS, CDR2 YFSETQ, per germline. CDR3 in DNA: TGCGCCAGCAGCCGAGACCAGGGGGCCGGGAACACTGAAGCTTTCTTT. Translating it yields CASSRDQGAGNTEAFF.

The chain has TRBV4-1 and TRBJ1-2; D not resolved. Trimming removed 0 bases from V and 7 bases from J, with 12 bases in between. The CDR3 runs 14 residues. The germline gives CDR1 MGHRA, CDR2 YSYEKL. The CDR3 nucleotides are TGCGCCAGCAGCCAAGATTTGAGTGCCTTTGGCTACACCTTC. Encoded protein: CASSQDLSAFGYTF.

This clone was observed once. The rearrangement uses TRBV5-6 and TRBJ1-4; D is ambiguous. The V gene's germline CDR1 is SGHDT and CDR2 YYEEEE. Trimming stripped 3 bases from V and 0 bases from J, with 9 bases between. This CDR3 region has 15 residues. The CDR3 protein is CASSSGFATNEKLFF. The CDR3 DNA is TGTGCCAGCAGCTCGGGATTTGCAACTAATGAAAAACTGTTTTTT. Complete variable domain (other parts from reference TRBV5-6 and TRBJ1-4): DAGVTQSPTHLIKTRGQQVTLRCSPKSGHDTVSWYQQALGQGPQFIFQYYEEEERQRGNFPDRFSGHQFPNYSSELNVNALLLGDSALYLCASSSGFATNEKLFFGSGTQLSVL.

V gene TRBV19 combines with J gene TRBJ2-7, with 8 positions matching TRBD1. Losses at the gene ends were 5 bases for V and 0 bases for J; bases not matched to a gene: 3. The CDR3 runs 14 residues. From germline, CDR1 is LNHDA and CDR2 SQIVND (reference sequence). CDR3: CASSQGANSYEQYF. CDR3 coding DNA: TGTGCCAGTAGTCAGGGGGCAAACTCCTACGAGCAGTACTTC.

The chain employs TRBV10-3 and TRBJ1-6, with D perhaps matching TRBD1 (6 bases). CDR3 size: 19 residues. Deletions cut 0 bases from V and 6 bases from J, with 21 bases between. CDR1 and CDR2 (germline): ENHRY, SYGVKD. The CDR3: CAISESQQGTGLSNSPLHF. CDR3 nucleotides: TGTGCCATCAGTGAGTCGCAGCAGGGCACAGGGTTGAGTAATTCACCCCTCCACTTT.

J is TRBJ1-2 and V is TRBV10-3; the match to TRBD1 covers 11 bases. Germline CDR1 is ENHRY and CDR2 is SYGVKD. V lost 3 bases to trimming and J lost 11 bases; unmatched junction nucleotides: 14. The CDR3 sequence is 16 residues long. CDR3 protein: CAISDWDRGSLDPYTF. In DNA form, the CDR3 reads TGTGCCATCAGTGATTGGGACAGGGGGTCCCTTGATCCTTACACCTTC.

The genes are TRBV5-1 and TRBJ1-2; the match to TRBD1 covers 11 bases. The CDR3 contains 17 residues. The germline V gene encodes CDR1 SGHRS and CDR2 YFSETQ. The V segment lost 3 bases and the J segment 8 bases; nucleotides outside the gene matches: 15. In DNA, the CDR3 is TGCGCCAGCAGCTACTCTTCTGGGACAGGGGGAATGGGAGGCTACACCTTC. Its translation is CASSYSSGTGGMGGYTF.

In this sample, this clone turned up once. The chain links TRBV7-2 to TRBJ1-5; D may be TRBD1 (6 bases). The V end was cut by 5 bases, the J end by 0 bases, with 14 bases between. This CDR3 spans 16 amino acids. CDR1 and CDR2 (germline): SGHTA, FQGNSA. The CDR3 spells CASSTTGTNSNQPQHF. The CDR3 bases are TGTGCCAGCAGCACCACCGGGACAAATAGCAATCAGCCCCAGCATTTT.

The rearrangement links TRBV6-6 to TRBJ2-7; 7 bases map to TRBD2. The CDR3 loop spans 13 amino acids. V lost 8 bases, J lost 2 bases, and 6 bases stayed unmatched. CDR1 MNHNY and CDR2 SVGAGI come from the germline V gene (reference sequence). This chain's CDR3 is CASGERGAYEQYF. The CDR3 region has the DNA TGTGCCAGCGGAGAGCGGGGCGCCTACGAGCAGTACTTC.

This chain joins TRBV27 and TRBJ2-5; 8 bases line up with TRBD1. The ends lost 6 bases at V and 1 base at J; junction bases unmatched: 7. This CDR3 comprises 15 residues. From germline, CDR1 is MNHEY and CDR2 SMNVEV (reference sequence). The CDR3 reads CASRDRGRGQETQYF. The CDR3 DNA sequence: TGTGCCAGCAGAGACAGGGGACGGGGCCAAGAGACCCAGTACTTC.